The next 6 T cell receptor beta chains were all read from a single sample in a study of early T cells in non-severe SARS-CoV-2 infection. From the 5' RACE reads, TCRdb called clonotypes with MiXCR, one entry per CDR3 protein. Seen here are about 120,000 distinct CDR3 sequences, over 10% observed once, and the top ten hold around 4%. The sample consisted of whole blood, taken at baseline. Receptor source: an adult who was a healthcare worker with PCR-confirmed SARS-CoV-2 infection or an uninfected control (not recorded which).

The chain employs TRBV7-9 and TRBJ1-4, with 11 bases fitting TRBD1. This CDR3 is built from 15 residues. V shed 5 bases, J shed 6 bases, and the junction held 5 bases outside the gene matches. From germline, CDR1 is SEHNR and CDR2 FQNEAQ (reference sequence). The DNA of the CDR3 is TGTGCCAGCAGCCCCTGGACAGGGGGCGATGAAAAACTGTTTTTT. Translating gives CASSPWTGGDEKLFF.

This clonotype was counted a few times. This rearrangement joins TRBV27 to TRBJ2-7, with 7 bases that match TRBD1. The CDR3 loop spans 15 amino acids. Germline loops: CDR1 MNHEY, CDR2 SMNVEV (reference sequence). V was pared by 4 bases and J by 3 bases, with 9 bases of the junction left unmatched. The CDR3 here is CASSSPGTADYEQYF. The CDR3 bases are TGTGCCAGCAGTTCCCCCGGGACAGCTGACTACGAGCAGTACTTC.

The chain couples TRBV28 to TRBJ2-7; TRBD1 matches 7 bases. Germline lookup yields CDR1 MDHEN and CDR2 SYDVKM. J was trimmed by 3 bases and V by 6 bases; bases with no gene match: 11. This CDR3 contains 15 residues. CDR3 nucleotides: TGTGCCAGCAGCACCCGTTTGGGACAGAACTACGAGCAGTACTTC. As protein: CASSTRLGQNYEQYF.

The chain links TRBV7-9 to TRBJ2-7; the D call may be TRBD1 or TRBD2 (5 bases each). The CDR3 sequence is 13 residues long. Trimming left V 1 base short and J 5 bases short, with 9 bases between. The germline CDR1 and CDR2 sequences are SEHNR and FQNEAQ (reference sequence). CDR3 DNA: TGTGCCAGCAGCTTAGTTGGGGGACACGAGCAGTACTTC. Its protein is CASSLVGGHEQYF.

This clonotype was picked up a small number of times. This chain uses TRBV7-3 with TRBJ1-1; D is uncertain. The germline V and J ends were trimmed by 6 bases and 1 base, with 9 bases remaining between them. The CDR3 totals 13 residues. Germline lookup yields CDR1 SGHTA and CDR2 FQGTGA. This chain's CDR3 is CASRKGRNTEAFF. The CDR3 nucleotides read TGTGCCAGCAGAAAAGGGAGGAACACTGAAGCTTTCTTT.

This clonotype was observed at least ten times. V gene TRBV30 combines with J gene TRBJ1-1; TRBD1 is a possible D gene (5 bases). The germline V gene encodes CDR1 GTSNPN and CDR2 SVGIG (reference sequence). The V end lost 4 bases, the J end lost 0 bases, and 9 bases lay between the germline ends. The CDR3 length is 13 residues. DNA for the CDR3: TGTGCCTGGAATGACAGAGTGAACACTGAAGCTTTCTTT. This sequence encodes CAWNDRVNTEAFF.